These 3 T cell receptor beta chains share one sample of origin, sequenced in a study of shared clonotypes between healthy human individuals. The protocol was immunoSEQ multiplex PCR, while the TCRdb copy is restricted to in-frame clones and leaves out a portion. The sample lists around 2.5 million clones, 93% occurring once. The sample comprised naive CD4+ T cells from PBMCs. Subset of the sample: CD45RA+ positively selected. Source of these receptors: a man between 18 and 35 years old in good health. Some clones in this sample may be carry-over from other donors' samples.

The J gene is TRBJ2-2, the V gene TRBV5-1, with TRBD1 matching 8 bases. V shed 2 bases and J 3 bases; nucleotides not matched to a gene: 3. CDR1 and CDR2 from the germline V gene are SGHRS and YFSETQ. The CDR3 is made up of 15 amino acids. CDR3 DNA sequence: TGCGCCAGCAGCTTTCCACAGGGGGACACCGGGGAGCTGTTTTTT. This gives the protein CASSFPQGDTGELFF.

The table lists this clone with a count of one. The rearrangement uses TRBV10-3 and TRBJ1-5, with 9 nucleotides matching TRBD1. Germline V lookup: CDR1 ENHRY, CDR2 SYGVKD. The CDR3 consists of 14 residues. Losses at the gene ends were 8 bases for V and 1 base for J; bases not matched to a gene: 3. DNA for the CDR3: TGTGCCATCGGGGACAGGGTGAGCAATCAGCCCCAGCATTTT. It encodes CAIGDRVSNQPQHF.

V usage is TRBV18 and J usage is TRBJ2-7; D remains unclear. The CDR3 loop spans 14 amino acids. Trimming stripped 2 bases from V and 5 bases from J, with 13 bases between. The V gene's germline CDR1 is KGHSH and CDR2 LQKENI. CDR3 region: CASSPMVTQNEQYF. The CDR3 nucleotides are TGTGCCAGCTCACCAATGGTAACCCAGAACGAGCAGTACTTC.